The 15 T cell receptor beta chains given below trace back to one sample, sequenced in a study of CD8+CD57+ T cells in acquired aplastic anemia. Using genomic DNA as the template, TCR beta VDJ and CDR3 profiling was carried out. TCRdb re-analysed the reads in MiXCR, keeping a single row per CDR3 protein. The table records around 200,000 distinct CDR3 sequences, 60% to 65% of them present only once. The sample consisted of sorted CD4+, CD8+, or CD8+CD57+ T cells (not recorded which) from PBMCs. The receptors were sampled from a human donor in good health.

This clonotype was found many times. The chain combines TRBV6-2 or TRBV6-3 with TRBJ1-5, with no clear D. The CDR3 contains 16 residues. CDR1 and CDR2 from the germline V gene are MNHEY and SVGEGT. Deletions cut 2 bases from V and 4 bases from J, with 15 bases between. CDR3 region: CASSYDPLALNQPQHF. In DNA form, the CDR3 reads TGTGCCAGCAGTTACGACCCCCTAGCCTTAAATCAGCCCCAGCATTTT.

The J gene is TRBJ2-7, the V gene TRBV7-6; the match to TRBD1 covers 7 bases. V trimming: 9 bases; J trimming: 5 bases; junction bases outside the gene matches: 10. This CDR3 spans 13 amino acids. The V gene's germline CDR1 is SGHVS and CDR2 FNYEAQ. This CDR3 is CARSVDRDHEQYF. The CDR3 region has the DNA TGTGCCAGGAGCGTCGACAGGGACCACGAGCAGTACTTC.

This clonotype occurred a few times. The V and J genes are TRBV20-1 and TRBJ2-7, with 9 bases fitting TRBD2. This CDR3 spans 14 amino acids. Per germline, CDR1 DFQATT and CDR2 SNEGSKA (reference sequence). Losses at the gene ends were 1 base for V and 1 base for J; bases not matched to a gene: 2. The DNA for the CDR3 is TGCAGTGCTAGAGCCCTAGCGGGGTCCTACGAGCAGTACTTC. Translating it yields CSARALAGSYEQYF.

The chain employs TRBV12-5 and TRBJ2-3; the match to TRBD2 covers 12 bases. The CDR3 is 17 residues long. Germline values: CDR1 LGHNT, CDR2 FRNRAP. The V segment lost 3 bases and the J segment 3 bases; nucleotides outside the gene matches: 7. CDR3 sequence (DNA): TGTGCTAGTGGTTTAGGTCCCGGACTAGCGGGGACAGATACGCAGTATTTT. It codes for CASGLGPGLAGTDTQYF. The whole variable domain, remainder taken from reference TRBV12-5 and TRBJ2-3, is DARVTQTPRHKVTEMGQEVTMRCQPILGHNTVFWYRQTMMQGLELLAYFRNRAPLDDSGMPKDRFSAEMPDATLATLKIQPSEPRDSAVYFCASGLGPGLAGTDTQYFGPGTRLTVL.

This clonotype was counted only a few times. This chain joins TRBV29-1 and TRBJ2-2, with 9 bases aligning to TRBD1. V trimming: 3 bases; J trimming: 6 bases; junction bases outside the gene matches: 5. The germline CDR1 and CDR2 sequences are SQVTM and ANQGSEA. The CDR3 covers 14 residues. As DNA, the CDR3 is TGCAGCGTTGAGGGACAGGGTACCGCCGGGGAGCTGTTTTTT. Protein sequence: CSVEGQGTAGELFF.

V usage is TRBV24-1 and J usage is TRBJ2-1, with TRBD2 matching over 9 bases. This CDR3 region has 13 residues. Losses at the gene ends were 2 bases for V and 11 bases for J; bases not matched to a gene: 3. In germline, CDR1 is KGHDR, CDR2 SFDVKD. CDR3 nucleotide sequence: TGTGCCACCAGTGATTCCGGGACTAGCAAGCAGTTCTTC. It codes for CATSDSGTSKQFF.

The rearrangement uses TRBV29-1 and TRBJ2-2, with 7 bases matching TRBD1. Looked up from germline, CDR1 is SQVTM and CDR2 is ANQGSEA. The CDR3 is made up of 13 amino acids. Losses at the gene ends were 4 bases for V and 5 bases for J; bases not matched to a gene: 4. As DNA, the CDR3 is TGCAGCGTTGGACAGGGAAGTACCGGGGAGCTGTTTTTT. This gives the protein CSVGQGSTGELFF.

This clonotype was found a few times. The gene calls are TRBV27 and TRBJ2-7, with 14 bases that match TRBD2. The germline V gene encodes CDR1 MNHEY and CDR2 SMNVEV (reference sequence). J was trimmed by 5 bases and V by 7 bases; bases with no gene match: 10. The length of the CDR3 is 16 residues. The DNA of the CDR3 is TGTGCCAGCACCCGGACTAGCGGGAGGATTTTGAACGAGCAGTACTTC. It specifies CASTRTSGRILNEQYF.

This clonotype appeared a single time. The V gene is TRBV30, the J gene TRBJ1-5; a possible D gene is TRBD1 (5 bases). Per the germline V gene, CDR1 is GTSNPN and CDR2 is SVGIG (reference sequence). This CDR3 region has 13 residues. V shed 2 bases and J shed 7 bases, with 12 bases lying between them. CDR3 DNA: TGTGCCTGGAGTAGGGGAAAGAGGCAGCCCCAGCATTTT. This sequence encodes CAWSRGKRQPQHF.

There are a few counts of this clonotype. A much bigger clone sits one base away, suggesting this may be a read error. The rearrangement links TRBV29-1 to TRBJ2-5, with D hard to call. The length of the CDR3 is 13 residues. Per germline, CDR1 SQVTM and CDR2 ANQGSEA. The CDR3 reads CSVVLQSQETRYF. In nucleotides, the CDR3 is TGCAGCGTTGTTCTCCAAAGCCAAGAGACCCGGTACTTC.

This clonotype was counted a few times. V usage is TRBV27 and J usage is TRBJ2-2; D unclear. The CDR3 totals 15 residues. V was cut by 2 bases and J by 3 bases, with 10 bases left in between. The germline gives CDR1 MNHEY, CDR2 SMNVEV (reference sequence). Here the CDR3 reads CASSLLGTYTGELFF. In DNA form, the CDR3 reads TGTGCCAGCAGTTTACTCGGTACTTACACCGGGGAGCTGTTTTTT.

The rearrangement uses TRBV20-1 and TRBJ1-1; D ambiguous. This CDR3 region has 8 residues. Germline V gene lookup returns CDR1 DFQATT and CDR2 SNEGSKA (reference sequence). The CDR3 DNA reads TGCAGAACTACTGAAGCTTTCTTT. It codes for CRTTEAFF.

This sequence joins TRBV20-1 and TRBJ1-4, with TRBD1 identical over 12 bases. The germline gives CDR1 DFQATT, CDR2 SNEGSKA (reference sequence). The CDR3 spans 16 residues. After removal of 7 bases from V and 5 bases from J, the junction contained 11 bases not matched to a gene. For the CDR3, the DNA is TGCAGTGTAAGGAAAGGGACAGGGGGCTTAAATGAAAAACTGTTTTTT. Translation gives CSVRKGTGGLNEKLFF.

This clonotype came up many times. The chain carries TRBV7-8 and TRBJ1-1; 11 bases align to TRBD1. The V gene end was trimmed by 3 bases and the J gene end by 4 bases; junction bases not matched to a gene: 10. The length of the CDR3 is 17 residues. Germline assignment: CDR1 SGHVS and CDR2 FQNEAQ. The CDR3 region has the DNA TGTGCCAGCAGCTTTCCCCGGACAGGGGGCGGGTTCACTGAAGCTTTCTTT. It specifies CASSFPRTGGGFTEAFF.

CDR3 in amino acids: CASSSGTGGRYGYTF. CDR3 DNA sequence: TGTGCCAGCAGCTCCGGGACAGGGGGCAGGTATGGCTACACCTTC. The chain is built from TRBV5-6 and TRBJ1-2; 12 bases map to TRBD1. Germline CDR1 SGHDT, CDR2 YYEEEE. CDR3 size: 15 residues. V shed 3 bases and J 5 bases; nucleotides not matched to a gene: 5.